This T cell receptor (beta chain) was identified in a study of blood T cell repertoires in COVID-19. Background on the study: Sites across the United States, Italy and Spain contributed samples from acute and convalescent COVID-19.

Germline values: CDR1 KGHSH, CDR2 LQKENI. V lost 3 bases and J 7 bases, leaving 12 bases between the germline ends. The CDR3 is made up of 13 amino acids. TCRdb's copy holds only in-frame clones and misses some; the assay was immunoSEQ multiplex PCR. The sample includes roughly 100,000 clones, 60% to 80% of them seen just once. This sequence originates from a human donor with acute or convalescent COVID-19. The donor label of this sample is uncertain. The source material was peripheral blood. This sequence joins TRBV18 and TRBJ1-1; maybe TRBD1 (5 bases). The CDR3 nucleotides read TGTGCCAGCTCACCGTCGGGGGGTGGTGAAGCTTTCTTT. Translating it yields CASSPSGGGEAFF.